This TCR beta chain was obtained from a study of control samples from healthy donors and cancer patients. Germline assignment: CDR1 LGHNA and CDR2 YSLEER. The CDR3 has 15 amino acids. V was clipped by 2 bases and J by 1 base, with 9 bases between them. The repertoire was sequenced with immunoSEQ multiplex PCR; TCRdb's copy has only in-frame clones and lacks some. The data show fewer than 200,000 clones, around 90% seen once. Sample: blood. V usage is TRBV4-3 and J usage is TRBJ1-3, with D perhaps matching TRBD1 (5 bases). This receptor was identified in a woman between 50 and 59 years old in good health. In DNA, the CDR3 is TGCGCCAGCAGCCAACAGGGCTTATCTGGAAACACCATATATTTT. This translates into CASSQQGLSGNTIYF.